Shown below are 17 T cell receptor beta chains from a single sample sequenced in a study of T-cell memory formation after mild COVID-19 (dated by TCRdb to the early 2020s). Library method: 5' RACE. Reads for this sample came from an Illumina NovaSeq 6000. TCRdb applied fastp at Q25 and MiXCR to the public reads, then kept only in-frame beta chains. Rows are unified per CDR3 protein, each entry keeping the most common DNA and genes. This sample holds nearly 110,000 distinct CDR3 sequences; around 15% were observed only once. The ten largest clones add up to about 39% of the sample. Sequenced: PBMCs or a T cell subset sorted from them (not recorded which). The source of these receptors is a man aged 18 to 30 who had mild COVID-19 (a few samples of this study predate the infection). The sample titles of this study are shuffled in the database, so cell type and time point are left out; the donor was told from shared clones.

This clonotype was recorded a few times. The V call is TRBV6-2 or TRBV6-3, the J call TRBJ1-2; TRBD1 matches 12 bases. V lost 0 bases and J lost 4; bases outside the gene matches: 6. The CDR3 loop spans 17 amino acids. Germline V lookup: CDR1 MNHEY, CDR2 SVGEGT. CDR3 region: CASSYSSPGQGAYGYTF. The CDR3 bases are TGTGCCAGCAGTTACTCCTCACCGGGACAGGGGGCCTATGGCTACACCTTC.

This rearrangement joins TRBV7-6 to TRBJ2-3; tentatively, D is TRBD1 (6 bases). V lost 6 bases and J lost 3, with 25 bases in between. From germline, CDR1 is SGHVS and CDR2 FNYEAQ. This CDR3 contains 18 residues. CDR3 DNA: TGTGCCAGCAGTTCGGACAGTAGGGGTGCAGGATTTACAGATACGCAGTATTTT. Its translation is CASSSDSRGAGFTDTQYF. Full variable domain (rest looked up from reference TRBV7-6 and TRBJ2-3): GAGVSQSPRYKVTKRGQDVALRCDPISGHVSLYWYRQALGQGPEFLTYFNYEAQQDKSGLPNDRFSAERPEGSISTLTIQRTEQRDSAMYRCASSSDSRGAGFTDTQYFGPGTRLTVL.

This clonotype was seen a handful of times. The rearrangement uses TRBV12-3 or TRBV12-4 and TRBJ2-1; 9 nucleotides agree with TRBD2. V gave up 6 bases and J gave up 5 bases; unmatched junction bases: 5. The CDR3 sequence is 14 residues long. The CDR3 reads CASSLSGGNNEQFF. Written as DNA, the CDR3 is TGTGCCAGCAGCCTTAGCGGGGGTAACAATGAGCAGTTCTTC.

DNA of the CDR3: TGTGCCAGCAGACGAACAGGGGGAGGGTACAATGAGCAGTTCTTC. It translates to CASRRTGGGYNEQFF. V is TRBV12-3 or TRBV12-4 and J is TRBJ2-1; D possibly corresponds to TRBD1 (8 bases). This CDR3 spans 15 amino acids. V lost 6 bases and J 4 bases, leaving 16 bases between the germline ends.

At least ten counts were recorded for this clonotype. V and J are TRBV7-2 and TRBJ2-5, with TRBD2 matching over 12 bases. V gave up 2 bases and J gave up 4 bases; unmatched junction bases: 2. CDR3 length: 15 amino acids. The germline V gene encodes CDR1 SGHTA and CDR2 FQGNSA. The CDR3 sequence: CASSLLAGGLETQYF. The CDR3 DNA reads TGTGCCAGCAGCTTACTAGCGGGGGGGCTAGAGACCCAGTACTTC.

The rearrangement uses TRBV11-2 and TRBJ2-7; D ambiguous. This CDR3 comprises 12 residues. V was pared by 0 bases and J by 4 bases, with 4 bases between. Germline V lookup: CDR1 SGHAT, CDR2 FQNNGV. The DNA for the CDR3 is TGTGCCAGCAGCTTAGATTGGTACGAGCAGTACTTC. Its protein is CASSLDWYEQYF.

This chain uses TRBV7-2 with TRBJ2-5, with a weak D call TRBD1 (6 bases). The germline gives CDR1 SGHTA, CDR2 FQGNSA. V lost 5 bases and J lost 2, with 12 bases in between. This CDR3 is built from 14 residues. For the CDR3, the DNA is TGTGCCAGCAGCCCCAGGACAGAACAAGAGACCCAGTACTTC. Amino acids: CASSPRTEQETQYF.

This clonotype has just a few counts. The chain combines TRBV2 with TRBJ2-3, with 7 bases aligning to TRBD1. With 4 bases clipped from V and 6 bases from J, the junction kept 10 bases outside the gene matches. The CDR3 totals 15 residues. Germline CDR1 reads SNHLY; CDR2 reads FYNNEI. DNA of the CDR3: TGTGCCAGCAGTGGGGGACAGAGGATGAGGGATACGCAGTATTTT. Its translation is CASSGGQRMRDTQYF.

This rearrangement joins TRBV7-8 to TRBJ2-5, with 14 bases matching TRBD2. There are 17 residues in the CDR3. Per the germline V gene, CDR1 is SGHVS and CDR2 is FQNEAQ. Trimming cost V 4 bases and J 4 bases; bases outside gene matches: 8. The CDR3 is CASSSPGTSGGRETQYF. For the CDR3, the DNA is TGTGCCAGCAGCTCGCCCGGGACTAGCGGGGGTCGAGAGACCCAGTACTTC.

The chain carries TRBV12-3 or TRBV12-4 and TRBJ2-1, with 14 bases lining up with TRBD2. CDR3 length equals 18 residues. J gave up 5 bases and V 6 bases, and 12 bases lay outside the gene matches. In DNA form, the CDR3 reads TGTGCCAGCAGCCCCGGGACTAGCGGGGGATCGGCTGACAATGAGCAGTTCTTC. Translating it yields CASSPGTSGGSADNEQFF.

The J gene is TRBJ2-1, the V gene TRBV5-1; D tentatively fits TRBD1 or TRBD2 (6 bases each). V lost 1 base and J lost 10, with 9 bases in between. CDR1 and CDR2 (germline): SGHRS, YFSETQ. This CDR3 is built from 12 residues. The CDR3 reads CASSLRGPEQFF. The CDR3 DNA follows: TGCGCCAGCAGCTTGCGGGGGCCCGAGCAGTTCTTC. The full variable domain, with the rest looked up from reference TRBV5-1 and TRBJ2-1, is KAGVTQTPRYLIKTRGQQVTLSCSPISGHRSVSWYQQTPGQGLQFLFEYFSETQRNKGNFPGRFSGRQFSNSRSEMNVSTLELGDSALYLCASSLRGPEQFFGPGTRLTVL.

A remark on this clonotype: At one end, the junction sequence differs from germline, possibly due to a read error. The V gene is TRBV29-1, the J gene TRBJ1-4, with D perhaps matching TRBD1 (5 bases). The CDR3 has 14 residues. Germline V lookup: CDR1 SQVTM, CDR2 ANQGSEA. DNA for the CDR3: TGCAGCGTTGAAGCGATCGGGGCTAAAGAAAAACTGTTTTTT. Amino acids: CSVEAIGAKEKLFF.

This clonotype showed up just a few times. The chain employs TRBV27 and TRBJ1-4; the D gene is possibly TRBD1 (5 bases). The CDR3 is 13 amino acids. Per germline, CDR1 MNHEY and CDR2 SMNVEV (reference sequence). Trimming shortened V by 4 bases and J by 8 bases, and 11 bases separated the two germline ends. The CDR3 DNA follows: TGTGCCAGCAGTTACCGGGGGGAGGAAAAACTGTTTTTT. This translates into CASSYRGEEKLFF.

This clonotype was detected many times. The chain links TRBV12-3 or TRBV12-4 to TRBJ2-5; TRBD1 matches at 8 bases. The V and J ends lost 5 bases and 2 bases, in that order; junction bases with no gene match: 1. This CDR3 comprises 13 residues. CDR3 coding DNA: TGTGCCAGCAGTGACAGGGGACAAGAGACCCAGTACTTC. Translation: CASSDRGQETQYF.

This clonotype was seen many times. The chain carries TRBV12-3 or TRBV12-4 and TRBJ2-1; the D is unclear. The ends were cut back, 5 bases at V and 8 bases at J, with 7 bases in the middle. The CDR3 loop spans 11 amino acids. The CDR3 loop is CASSPRDEQFF. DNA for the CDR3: TGTGCCAGCAGTCCCCGGGATGAGCAGTTCTTC.

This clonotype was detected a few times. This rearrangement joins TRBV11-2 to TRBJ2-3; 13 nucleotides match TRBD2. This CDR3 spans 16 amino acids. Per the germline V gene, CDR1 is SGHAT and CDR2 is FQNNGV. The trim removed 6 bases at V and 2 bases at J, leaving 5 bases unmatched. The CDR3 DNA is TGTGCCAGCAGTCTAGGACTAGCGGGGGACACAGATACGCAGTATTTT. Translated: CASSLGLAGDTDTQYF. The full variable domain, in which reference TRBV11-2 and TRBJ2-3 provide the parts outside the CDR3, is EAGVAQSPRYKIIEKRQSVAFWCNPISGHATLYWYQQILGQGPKLLIQFQNNGVVDDSQLPKDRFSAERLKGVDSTLKIQPAKLEDSAVYLCASSLGLAGDTDTQYFGPGTRLTVL.

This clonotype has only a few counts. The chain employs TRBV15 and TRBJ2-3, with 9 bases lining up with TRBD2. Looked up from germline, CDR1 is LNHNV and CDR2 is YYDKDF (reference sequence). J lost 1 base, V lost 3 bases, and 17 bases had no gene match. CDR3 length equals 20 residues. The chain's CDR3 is CATSSKGTSGFVQGTDTQYF. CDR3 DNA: TGTGCCACCAGCAGTAAGGGCACTAGCGGGTTTGTTCAGGGCACAGATACGCAGTATTTT.